One sample yielded the 26 T cell receptor beta chains listed below, sequenced in a study of OX40 agonist ivuxolimab in advanced cancers. Clones were read by immunoSEQ multiplex PCR, and TCRdb kept only the in-frame ones, dropping some. The sample shows roughly 57,000 clones, approximately 75% of them seen only once. The sample consisted of CD4+ or CD8+ T cells sorted from blood, taken in a trial of the OX40 agonist ivuxolimab. These receptors all come from an adult with an advanced solid tumor such as melanoma, head and neck, liver or kidney cancer.

This clone was seen only a few times. V usage is TRBV6-6 and J usage is TRBJ1-1; TRBD1 agrees at 9 bases. The CDR3 consists of 14 residues. Germline-derived CDR1 and CDR2 are MNHNY and SVGAGI (reference sequence). V shed 4 bases, J shed 5 bases, and the junction held 5 bases outside the gene matches. The CDR3 sequence: CASSWGQGRTEAFF. The CDR3 nucleotides read TGTGCCAGCAGTTGGGGACAGGGTCGAACTGAAGCTTTCTTT.

This clone was found a few times. This chain connects TRBV6-5 to TRBJ1-5; no reliable D call. Trimming pared 7 bases from V and 3 bases from J, leaving 7 bases between. This CDR3 spans 12 amino acids. Per the germline V gene, CDR1 is MNHEY and CDR2 is SVGAGI. CDR3 nucleotides: TGTGCCAGCAATTTGGACAATCAGCCCCAGCATTTT. Translating gives CASNLDNQPQHF.

The genes are TRBV7-2 and TRBJ2-7, with TRBD1 matching 10 bases. The CDR3 totals 15 residues. In germline, CDR1 is SGHTA, CDR2 FQGNSA. V gave up 6 bases and J gave up 0 bases; unmatched junction bases: 5. As DNA, the CDR3 is TGTGCCAGCAGTCGGACAGGGGGAAGCTCCTACGAGCAGTACTTC. Encoded protein: CASSRTGGSSYEQYF. Full variable domain (missing parts from reference TRBV7-2 and TRBJ2-7): GAGVSQSPSNKVTEKGKDVELRCDPISGHTALYWYRQSLGQGLEFLIYFQGNSAPDKSGLPSDRFSAERTGGSVSTLTIQRTQQEDSAVYLCASSRTGGSSYEQYFGPGTRLTVT.

The chain employs TRBV29-1 and TRBJ2-7; TRBD2 might be the D (6 bases). V was shortened by 4 bases and J by 3 bases, with 10 bases between the two germline ends. The CDR3 covers 12 residues. Per germline, CDR1 SQVTM and CDR2 ANQGSEA. The CDR3 DNA follows: TGCAGCGTTGCGCGGGGACTCTACGAGCAGTACTTC. Translation: CSVARGLYEQYF.

The chain couples TRBV19 to TRBJ2-2; TRBD2 matches 11 bases. The CDR3 is 15 residues long. J lost 6 bases, V lost 3 bases, and 3 bases had no gene match. Germline V gene sequence: CDR1 LNHDA, CDR2 SQIVND (reference sequence). DNA for the CDR3: TGTGCCAGTAGTATTGCTAGCGGGAGGCCCGGGGAGCTGTTTTTT. This sequence encodes CASSIASGRPGELFF.

The sample holds a few counts of this clone. The V and J genes are TRBV2 and TRBJ2-3; TRBD2 is a possible D gene (6 bases). V dropped 3 bases and J dropped 6 bases, with 16 bases sitting between them. The germline V gene encodes CDR1 SNHLY and CDR2 FYNNEI. CDR3 length equals 15 residues. CDR3 DNA sequence: TGTGCCAGCAGTGAGAGACAGCCTGGGAGGGATACGCAGTATTTT. Translation: CASSERQPGRDTQYF.

The CDR3 region has the DNA TGTGCCAGTAGTATAGGCAGGGGCTCTGGAAACACCATATATTTT. Translation: CASSIGRGSGNTIYF. The chain links TRBV19 to TRBJ1-3; possible D gene TRBD1, 6 bases. The germline V gene encodes CDR1 LNHDA and CDR2 SQIVND (reference sequence). This CDR3 spans 15 amino acids. The V end lost 1 base, the J end lost 0 bases, and 7 bases lay between the germline ends.

V is TRBV18 and J is TRBJ1-3; 7 positions match TRBD1. After removal of 3 bases from V and 3 bases from J, the junction contained 8 bases not matched to a gene. The CDR3 is 16 residues long. The germline gives CDR1 KGHSH, CDR2 LQKENI. Here the CDR3 reads CASSPLEDRRGNTIYF. CDR3 DNA sequence: TGTGCCAGCTCACCGCTGGAGGACAGGCGTGGAAACACCATATATTTT.

This chain joins TRBV7-2 and TRBJ1-5, with TRBD1 as a possible D gene (6 bases). This CDR3 contains 15 residues. Germline values: CDR1 SGHTA, CDR2 FQGNSA. V was clipped by 0 bases and J by 7 bases, with 13 bases between them. The chain's CDR3 is CASSLAGAAPQPQHF. In DNA form, the CDR3 reads TGTGCCAGCAGCTTAGCGGGGGCAGCTCCACAGCCCCAGCATTTT. The whole variable domain, filled in from reference TRBV7-2 and TRBJ1-5, reads GAGVSQSPSNKVTEKGKDVELRCDPISGHTALYWYRQSLGQGLEFLIYFQGNSAPDKSGLPSDRFSAERTGGSVSTLTIQRTQQEDSAVYLCASSLAGAAPQPQHFGDGTRLSIL.

This chain joins TRBV7-3 and TRBJ1-6; a weak D match, TRBD1 (5 bases). The germline V gene encodes CDR1 SGHTA and CDR2 FQGTGA. This CDR3 region has 15 residues. V shed 0 bases and J shed 10 bases, with 13 bases lying between them. The CDR3 DNA follows: TGTGCCAGCAGCTTAACGTTCGGGGGAACATCACCCCTCCACTTT. Translation: CASSLTFGGTSPLHF.

The rearrangement joins TRBV7-9 to TRBJ2-7; 10 bases align to TRBD1. The V segment lost 10 bases and the J segment 3 bases; nucleotides outside the gene matches: 12. This CDR3 region has 15 residues. Looked up from germline, CDR1 is SEHNR and CDR2 is FQNEAQ (reference sequence). CDR3 nucleotide sequence: TGTGCCACCGAAGACCGGGACAGGGGTGGCTACGAGCAGTACTTC. Translation: CATEDRDRGGYEQYF.

The gene calls are TRBV28 and TRBJ1-3; weak D call: TRBD1 (5 bases). The germline V gene has CDR1 MDHEN and CDR2 SYDVKM. V dropped 8 bases and J dropped 8 bases, with 25 bases sitting between them. This CDR3 comprises 16 residues. CDR3 in DNA: TGTGCCAGCGAGCCCGGGGGAATCGCCCTCAGGGACACCATATATTTT. The encoded protein is CASEPGGIALRDTIYF.

Only a few counts were recorded for this clone. V usage is TRBV18 and J usage is TRBJ1-2; no clear D. Trimming took 2 bases from V and 0 from J, leaving 13 bases between them. Germline V gene lookup returns CDR1 KGHSH and CDR2 LQKENI. The CDR3 covers 16 residues. The DNA for the CDR3 is TGTGCCAGCTCACCATCAACCCAGACGGCTAACTATGGCTACACCTTC. It codes for CASSPSTQTANYGYTF.

The chain uses TRBV28 and TRBJ1-2; 7 nucleotides align to TRBD1. Germline loops: CDR1 MDHEN, CDR2 SYDVKM. The CDR3 length is 13 residues. Trimming cost V 8 bases and J 4 bases; bases outside gene matches: 7. CDR3 nucleotides: TGTGCCAGCGGGGACGGACAGGTCTATGGCTACACCTTC. Translation gives CASGDGQVYGYTF.

In its sample, this clone was seen a few times. The genes are TRBV6-5 and TRBJ1-5, with D maybe TRBD1 (6 bases). V was shortened by 2 bases and J by 4 bases, with 12 bases between the two germline ends. The CDR3 spans 15 residues. Germline V lookup: CDR1 MNHEY, CDR2 SVGAGI. The CDR3 region is CASSYGRGANQPQHF. CDR3 sequence (DNA): TGTGCCAGCAGTTACGGGCGGGGGGCTAATCAGCCCCAGCATTTT.

The gene calls are TRBV7-2 and TRBJ1-4, with D hard to call. Germline V gene lookup returns CDR1 SGHTA and CDR2 FQGNSA. The CDR3 totals 16 residues. The V end was cut by 5 bases, the J end by 4 bases, with 17 bases between. The CDR3 here is CASSRLPRWGNEKLFF. CDR3 bases: TGTGCCAGCAGCCGTCTTCCTCGGTGGGGTAATGAAAAACTGTTTTTT.

The chain links TRBV28 to TRBJ1-1; D not resolved. The CDR3 contains 13 residues. V lost 4 bases to trimming and J lost 2 bases, with 8 bases between them. Per germline, CDR1 MDHEN and CDR2 SYDVKM. The CDR3: CASSSRVNTEAFF. CDR3 bases: TGTGCCAGCAGTTCCCGGGTAAACACTGAAGCTTTCTTT.

V usage is TRBV30 and J usage is TRBJ1-1, with D hard to call. Germline-derived CDR1 and CDR2 are GTSNPN and SVGIG (reference sequence). This CDR3 region has 13 residues. Trimming stripped 7 bases from V and 1 base from J, with 13 bases between. Here the CDR3 DNA reads TGTGCCTCTACTAATACGGGGAACACTGAAGCTTTCTTT. This sequence encodes CASTNTGNTEAFF.

The chain has TRBV6-5 and TRBJ2-1; possible D gene TRBD2, 7 bases. Germline-derived CDR1 and CDR2 are MNHEY and SVGAGI. V dropped 5 bases and J dropped 4 bases, with 12 bases sitting between them. The CDR3 runs 14 residues. The CDR3 region has the DNA TGTGCCAGCAGTGAGGGAGGGGGGTACAATGAGCAGTTCTTC. Protein sequence: CASSEGGGYNEQFF.

The sample holds many counts of this clone. Other DNA sequences of this sample code for an identical CDR3. The genes are TRBV7-9 and TRBJ1-2; no clear D. The ends were cut back, 0 bases at V and 0 bases at J, with 8 bases in the middle. Germline-derived CDR1 and CDR2 are SEHNR and FQNEAQ (reference sequence). CDR3 length equals 15 residues. In nucleotides, the CDR3 is TGTGCCAGCAGCTTAGCAAAGGACTCTAACTATGGCTACACCTTC. Protein sequence: CASSLAKDSNYGYTF.

This rearrangement joins TRBV11-2 to TRBJ1-2, with D hard to call. Germline V CDR1 and CDR2: SGHAT, FQNNGV. The germline V and J ends were trimmed by 5 bases and 4 bases, with 14 bases remaining between them. This CDR3 is 14 amino acids long. The CDR3 spells CASSPRTGSYGYTF. CDR3 coding DNA: TGTGCCAGCAGCCCGCGGACGGGCTCCTATGGCTACACCTTC.

V is TRBV29-1 and J is TRBJ2-5, with TRBD2 as a possible D gene (6 bases). The CDR3 has 12 amino acids. The germline V gene has CDR1 SQVTM and CDR2 ANQGSEA. The V end was cut by 6 bases, the J end by 1 base, with 9 bases between. CDR3 DNA sequence: TGCAGCGTCAGACTAGGCCAAGAGACCCAGTACTTC. Translating gives CSVRLGQETQYF.

The gene calls are TRBV4-2 and TRBJ2-4; TRBD2 might be the D (6 bases). The CDR3 loop spans 17 amino acids. V was cut by 0 bases and J by 0 bases, with 12 bases left in between. The germline V gene encodes CDR1 LGHNA and CDR2 YNFKEQ. CDR3 sequence reads: CASSQDIAGRAKNIQYF. In DNA form, the CDR3 reads TGTGCCAGCAGCCAAGATATCGCGGGAAGAGCCAAAAACATTCAGTACTTC.

The CDR3, as DNA: TGTGCCGCGGGGGTCTTCAATCAGCCCCAGCATTTT. Its protein product is CAAGVFNQPQHF. The V and J genes are TRBV6-5 and TRBJ1-5; TRBD1 is a possible D gene (5 bases). Trimming left V 11 bases short and J 3 bases short, with 11 bases between. The CDR3 totals 12 residues. Germline CDR1 reads MNHEY; CDR2 reads SVGAGI.

At least ten counts were recorded for this clone. The chain couples TRBV6-1 to TRBJ2-7, with unresolved D. The germline gives CDR1 MNHNS, CDR2 SASEGT. V was pared by 7 bases and J by 8 bases, with 15 bases between. The CDR3 is 12 amino acids. Here the CDR3 reads CASNLGASQQYF. In DNA form, the CDR3 reads TGTGCCAGCAACCTAGGAGCGTCTCAGCAGTACTTC.

V is TRBV6-5 and J is TRBJ1-2, with TRBD1 identical over 7 bases. The CDR3 loop spans 15 amino acids. Germline trimming cut 3 bases from V and 4 bases from J; bases unmatched to any gene: 8. Germline-derived CDR1 and CDR2 are MNHEY and SVGAGI. The chain's CDR3 is CASSYEGAVGYGYTF. The CDR3 DNA follows: TGTGCCAGCAGTTATGAGGGGGCTGTAGGCTATGGCTACACCTTC.